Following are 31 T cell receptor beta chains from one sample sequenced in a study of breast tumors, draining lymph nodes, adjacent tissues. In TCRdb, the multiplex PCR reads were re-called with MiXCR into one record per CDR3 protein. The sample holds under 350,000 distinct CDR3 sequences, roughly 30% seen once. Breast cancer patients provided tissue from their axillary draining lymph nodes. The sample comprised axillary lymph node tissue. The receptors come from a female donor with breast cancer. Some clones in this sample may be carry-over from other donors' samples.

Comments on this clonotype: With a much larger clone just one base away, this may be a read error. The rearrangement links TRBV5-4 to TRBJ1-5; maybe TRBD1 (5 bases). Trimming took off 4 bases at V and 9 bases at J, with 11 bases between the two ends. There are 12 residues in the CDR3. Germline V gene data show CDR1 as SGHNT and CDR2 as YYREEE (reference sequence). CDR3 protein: CASSQGRPPQHF. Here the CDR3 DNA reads TGTGCCAGCAGCCAGGGTCGACCGCCCCAGCATTTT.

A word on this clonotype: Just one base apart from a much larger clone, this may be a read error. CDR3 residues: CASSHQGSFEQYF. The CDR3 DNA reads TGTGCCAGCAGCCATCAGGGCTCCTTCGAGCAGTACTTC. The V and J genes are TRBV5-4 and TRBJ2-7, with D possibly matching TRBD1 (5 bases). Germline V gene sequence: CDR1 SGHNT, CDR2 YYREEE (reference sequence). The length of the CDR3 is 13 residues.

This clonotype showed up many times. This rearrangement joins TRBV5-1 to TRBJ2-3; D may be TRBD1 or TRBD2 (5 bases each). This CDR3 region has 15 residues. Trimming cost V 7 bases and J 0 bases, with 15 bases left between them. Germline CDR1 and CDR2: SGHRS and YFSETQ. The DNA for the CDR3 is TGCGCCAGCGCGGTACAGGACTCTAGCACAGATACGCAGTATTTT. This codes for CASAVQDSSTDTQYF.

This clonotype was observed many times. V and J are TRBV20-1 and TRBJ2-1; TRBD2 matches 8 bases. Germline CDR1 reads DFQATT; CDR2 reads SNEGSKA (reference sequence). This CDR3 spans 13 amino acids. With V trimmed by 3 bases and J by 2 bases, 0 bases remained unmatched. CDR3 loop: CSASGRAYNEQFF. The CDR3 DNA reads TGCAGTGCTAGCGGGAGGGCCTACAATGAGCAGTTCTTC.

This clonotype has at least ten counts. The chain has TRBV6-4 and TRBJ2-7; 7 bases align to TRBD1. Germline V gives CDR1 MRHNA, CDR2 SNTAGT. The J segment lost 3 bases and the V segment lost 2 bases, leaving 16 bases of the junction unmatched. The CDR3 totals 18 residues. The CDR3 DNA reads TGTGCCAGCAGTGACGTCCTCCCGGGCAGGGGGAGATACTACGAGCAGTACTTC. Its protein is CASSDVLPGRGRYYEQYF.

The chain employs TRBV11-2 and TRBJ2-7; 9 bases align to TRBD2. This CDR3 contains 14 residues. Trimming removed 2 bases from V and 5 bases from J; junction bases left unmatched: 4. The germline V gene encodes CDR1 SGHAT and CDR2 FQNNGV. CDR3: CASSLPLAGHEQYF. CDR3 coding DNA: TGTGCCAGCAGCTTACCACTAGCGGGCCACGAGCAGTACTTC. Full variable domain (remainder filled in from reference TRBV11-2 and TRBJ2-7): EAGVAQSPRYKIIEKRQSVAFWCNPISGHATLYWYQQILGQGPKLLIQFQNNGVVDDSQLPKDRFSAERLKGVDSTLKIQPAKLEDSAVYLCASSLPLAGHEQYFGPGTRLTVT.

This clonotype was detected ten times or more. The CDR3 nucleotides are TGTGCCAGCAGCGTTACGCAGTATTTT. Translation: CASSVTQYF. The gene calls are TRBV7-2 and TRBJ2-3; D gene uncertain. This CDR3 contains 9 residues. The germline V and J ends were trimmed by 5 bases and 8 bases, with 2 bases remaining between them. The V gene's germline CDR1 is SGHTA and CDR2 FQGNSA.

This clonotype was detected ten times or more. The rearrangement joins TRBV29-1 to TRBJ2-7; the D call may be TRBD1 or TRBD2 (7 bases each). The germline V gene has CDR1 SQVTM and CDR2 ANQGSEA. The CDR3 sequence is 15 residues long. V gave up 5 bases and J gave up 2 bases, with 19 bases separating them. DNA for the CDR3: TGCAGCGTTTCCGAAGCAGGGGGGGCTCCCTACGAGCAGTACTTC. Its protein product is CSVSEAGGAPYEQYF.

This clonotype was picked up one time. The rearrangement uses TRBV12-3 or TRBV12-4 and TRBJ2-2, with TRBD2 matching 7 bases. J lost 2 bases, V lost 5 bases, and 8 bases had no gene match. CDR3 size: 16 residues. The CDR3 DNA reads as TGTGCCAGCAGTGGGGAGCGGGGCACTAACACCGGGGAGCTGTTTTTT. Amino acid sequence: CASSGERGTNTGELFF.

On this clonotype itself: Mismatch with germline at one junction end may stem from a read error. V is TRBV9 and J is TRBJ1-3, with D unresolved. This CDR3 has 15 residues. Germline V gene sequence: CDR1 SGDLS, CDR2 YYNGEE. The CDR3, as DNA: TGTGCCAGCAGTTACTCGATCAGCTCTGGAAACACCACATATTTT. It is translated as CASSYSISSGNTTYF. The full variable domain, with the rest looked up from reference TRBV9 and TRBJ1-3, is DSGVTQTPKHLITATGQRVTLRCSPRSGDLSVYWYQQSLDQGLQFLIQYYNGEERAKGNILERFSAQQFPDLHSELNLSSLELGDSALYFCASSYSISSGNTTYFGEGSWLTVV.

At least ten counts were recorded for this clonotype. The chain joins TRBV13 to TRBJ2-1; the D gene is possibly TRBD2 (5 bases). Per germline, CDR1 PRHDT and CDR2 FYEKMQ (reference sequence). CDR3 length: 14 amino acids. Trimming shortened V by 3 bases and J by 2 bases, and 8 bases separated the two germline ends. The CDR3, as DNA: TGTGCCAGCAGCTTGAGGGAAGCCTACAATGAGCAGTTCTTC. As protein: CASSLREAYNEQFF.

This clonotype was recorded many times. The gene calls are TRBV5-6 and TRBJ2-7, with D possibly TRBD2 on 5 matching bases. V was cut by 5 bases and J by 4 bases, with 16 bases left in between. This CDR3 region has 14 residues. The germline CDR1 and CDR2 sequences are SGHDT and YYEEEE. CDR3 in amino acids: CASRPRSGGYEQYF. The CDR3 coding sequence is TGTGCCAGCAGACCTAGGTCTGGAGGTTACGAGCAGTACTTC.

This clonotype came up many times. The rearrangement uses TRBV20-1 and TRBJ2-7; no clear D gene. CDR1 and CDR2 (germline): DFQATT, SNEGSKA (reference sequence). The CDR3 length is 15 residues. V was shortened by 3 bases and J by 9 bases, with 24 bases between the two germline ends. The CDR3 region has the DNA TGCAGTGCTAGCCCTTTGACCGCCGACCTACGAGGGCAGTACTTC. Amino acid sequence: CSASPLTADLRGQYF.

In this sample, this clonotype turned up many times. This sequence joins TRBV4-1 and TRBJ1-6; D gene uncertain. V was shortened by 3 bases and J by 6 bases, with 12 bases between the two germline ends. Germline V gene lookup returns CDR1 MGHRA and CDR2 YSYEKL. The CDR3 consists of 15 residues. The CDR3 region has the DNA TGCGCCAGCAGCCACCTGAGAGGGTTTAATTCACCCCTCCACTTT. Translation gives CASSHLRGFNSPLHF.

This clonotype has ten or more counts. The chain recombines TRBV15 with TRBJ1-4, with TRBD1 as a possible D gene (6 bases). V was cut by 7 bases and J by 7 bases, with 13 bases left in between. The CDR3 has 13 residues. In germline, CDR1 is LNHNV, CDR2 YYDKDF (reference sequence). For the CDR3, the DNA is TGTGCCACCAAGAGAGGGGGGGGTGAAAAACTGTTTTTT. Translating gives CATKRGGGEKLFF.

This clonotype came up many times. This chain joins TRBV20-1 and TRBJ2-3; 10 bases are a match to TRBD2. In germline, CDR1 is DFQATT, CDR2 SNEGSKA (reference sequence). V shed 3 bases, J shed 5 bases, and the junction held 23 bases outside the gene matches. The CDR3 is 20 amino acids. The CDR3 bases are TGCAGTGCTAGGCACGCGGGGTACCCCGGGACTAGCGCAAGGGGAGATACGCAGTATTTT. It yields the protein CSARHAGYPGTSARGDTQYF.

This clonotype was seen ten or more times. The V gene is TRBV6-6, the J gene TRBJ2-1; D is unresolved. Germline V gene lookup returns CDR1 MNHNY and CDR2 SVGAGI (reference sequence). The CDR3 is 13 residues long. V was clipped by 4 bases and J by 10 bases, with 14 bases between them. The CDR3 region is CASSLPAAEEQFF. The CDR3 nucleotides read TGTGCCAGCAGTTTGCCTGCCGCAGAGGAGCAGTTCTTC.

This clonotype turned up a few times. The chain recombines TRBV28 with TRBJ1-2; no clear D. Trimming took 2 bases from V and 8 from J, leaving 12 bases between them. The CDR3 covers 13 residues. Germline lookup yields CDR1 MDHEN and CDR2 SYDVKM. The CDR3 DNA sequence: TGTGCCAGCAGTTTAGGCCCCTACGGAGGCTACACCTTC. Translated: CASSLGPYGGYTF.

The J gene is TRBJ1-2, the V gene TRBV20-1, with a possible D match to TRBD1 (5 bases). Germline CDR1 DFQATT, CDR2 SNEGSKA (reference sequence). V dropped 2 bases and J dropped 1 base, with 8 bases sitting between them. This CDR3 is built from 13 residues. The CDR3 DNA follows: TGCAGTGCTAGACTAGGGGATAACTATGGCTACACCTTC. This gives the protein CSARLGDNYGYTF.

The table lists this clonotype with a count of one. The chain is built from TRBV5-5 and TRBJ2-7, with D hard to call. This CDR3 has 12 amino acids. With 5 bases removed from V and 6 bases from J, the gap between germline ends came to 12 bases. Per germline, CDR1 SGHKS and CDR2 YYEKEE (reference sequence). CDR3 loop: CASSLSGFEQYF. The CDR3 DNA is TGTGCCAGCAGTTTATCCGGGTTCGAGCAGTACTTC.

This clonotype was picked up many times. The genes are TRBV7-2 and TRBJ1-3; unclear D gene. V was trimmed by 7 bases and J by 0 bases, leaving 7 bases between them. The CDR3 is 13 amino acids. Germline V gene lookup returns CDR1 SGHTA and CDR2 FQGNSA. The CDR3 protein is CASTGYSGNTIYF. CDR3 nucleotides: TGTGCCAGCACAGGATACTCTGGAAACACCATATATTTT.

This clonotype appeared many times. In nucleotides, the CDR3 is TGTGCCAGCAGTGAATCCCCCAGTGCCGGGGAGCTGTTTTTT. Translation gives CASSESPSAGELFF. The chain has TRBV25-1 and TRBJ2-2, with unresolved D. The CDR3 sequence is 14 residues long. Germline V gives CDR1 MGHDK, CDR2 SYGVNS. V lost 1 base to trimming and J lost 6 bases, with 9 bases between them.

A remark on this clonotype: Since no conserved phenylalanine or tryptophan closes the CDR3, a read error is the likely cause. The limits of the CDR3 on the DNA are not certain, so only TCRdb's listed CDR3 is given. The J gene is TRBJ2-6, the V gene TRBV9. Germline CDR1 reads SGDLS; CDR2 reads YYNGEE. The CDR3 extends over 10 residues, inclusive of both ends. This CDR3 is CASSVASGTS.

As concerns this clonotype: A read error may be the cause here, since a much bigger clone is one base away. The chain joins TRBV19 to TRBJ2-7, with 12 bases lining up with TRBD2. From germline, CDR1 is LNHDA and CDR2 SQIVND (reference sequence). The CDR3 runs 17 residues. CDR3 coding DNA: TGTGCCAGTAGTATTTTTCCCGGACTAGCGGGACCCTACGAGCAGTCCTTC. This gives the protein CASSIFPGLAGPYEQSF.

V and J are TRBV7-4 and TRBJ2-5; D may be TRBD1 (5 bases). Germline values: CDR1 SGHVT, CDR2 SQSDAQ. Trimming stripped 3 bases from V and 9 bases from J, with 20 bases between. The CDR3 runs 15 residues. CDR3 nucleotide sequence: TGTGCCAGCAGCTTGGGCGCAGGGAAGGGTGAGGCCCAGTACTTC. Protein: CASSLGAGKGEAQYF.

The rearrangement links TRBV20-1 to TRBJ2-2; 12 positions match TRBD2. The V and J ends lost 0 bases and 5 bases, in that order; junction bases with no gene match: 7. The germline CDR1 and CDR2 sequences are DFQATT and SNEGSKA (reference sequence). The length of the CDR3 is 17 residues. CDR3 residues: CSARDRLAGAGTGELFF. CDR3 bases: TGCAGTGCTAGAGATCGACTAGCGGGAGCGGGGACCGGGGAGCTGTTTTTT.

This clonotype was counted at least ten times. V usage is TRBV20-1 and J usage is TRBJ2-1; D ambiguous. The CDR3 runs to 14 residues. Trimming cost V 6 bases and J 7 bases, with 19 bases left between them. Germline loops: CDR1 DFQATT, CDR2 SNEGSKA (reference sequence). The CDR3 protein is CSAAGARVINEQFF. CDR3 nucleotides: TGCAGTGCCGCTGGAGCTAGGGTGATAAATGAGCAGTTCTTC.

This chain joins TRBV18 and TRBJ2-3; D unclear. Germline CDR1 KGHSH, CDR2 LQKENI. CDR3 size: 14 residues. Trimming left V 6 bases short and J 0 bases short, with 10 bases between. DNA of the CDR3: TGTGCCAGCTCCCCTGCGTCTAGCACAGATACGCAGTATTTT. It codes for CASSPASSTDTQYF.

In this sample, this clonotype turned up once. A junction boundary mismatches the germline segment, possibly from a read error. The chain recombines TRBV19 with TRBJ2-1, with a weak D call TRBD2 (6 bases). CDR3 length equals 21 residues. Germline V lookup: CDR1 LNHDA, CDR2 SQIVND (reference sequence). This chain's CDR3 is CASSIEEMGGRPGSSSNEQFF. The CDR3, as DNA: TGTGCCAGTAGTATAGAGGAAATGGGGGGTCGGCCGGGGAGCTCCTCCAATGAGCAGTTCTTC.

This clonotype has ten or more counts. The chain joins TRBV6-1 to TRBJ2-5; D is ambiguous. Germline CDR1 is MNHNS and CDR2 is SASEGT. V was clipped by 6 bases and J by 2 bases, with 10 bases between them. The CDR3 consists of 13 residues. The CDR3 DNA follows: TGTGCCAGCAGCACCGTAGAACAAGAGACCCAGTACTTC. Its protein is CASSTVEQETQYF.

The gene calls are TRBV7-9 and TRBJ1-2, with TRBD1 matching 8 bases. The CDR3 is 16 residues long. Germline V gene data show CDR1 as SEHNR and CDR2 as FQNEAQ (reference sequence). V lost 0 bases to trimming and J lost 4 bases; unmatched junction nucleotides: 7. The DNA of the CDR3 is TGTGCCAGCAGCTTAGCGCACAGGGGGTCCTTCTATGGCTACACCTTC. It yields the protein CASSLAHRGSFYGYTF.